This TCR beta chain was identified during a study of cytomegalovirus exposure and HLA in healthy donors. Looking at the study overall: The use of the same platform for the 95 to 150 validation repertoires and the roughly 680 first-cohort repertoires was reported by a later analysis.

Points from the study as a whole: A subsequent analysis found that TCR clusters from the first cohort also tended to co-occur in the 90 to 150 validation repertoires, with under 95% of cluster scores above 0. There were about 160 TCR beta chains listed as cytomegalovirus-associated.

A note on this clone: Its cognate antigen is unknown.

Per the germline V gene, CDR1 is SGHRS and CDR2 is YFSETQ. The CDR3 totals 14 residues. Trimming removed 4 bases at V and 1 base at J, with 9 bases between. The data were produced by immunoSEQ multiplex PCR, yet TCRdb's version contains in-frame clones alone and is incomplete. The table records around 220,000 clones, around nine tenths of them present only once. The J gene is TRBJ1-5, the V gene TRBV5-1; no clear D gene. The sample was PBMCs. The clonotype was recovered from a young woman in good health and CMV-seronegative. CDR3 amino acids: CASSPGNSNQPQHF. DNA for the CDR3: TGCGCCAGCAGCCCGGGGAACAGCAATCAGCCCCAGCATTTT. Complete variable domain (other parts from reference TRBV5-1 and TRBJ1-5): KAGVTQTPRYLIKTRGQQVTLSCSPISGHRSVSWYQQTPGQGLQFLFEYFSETQRNKGNFPGRFSGRQFSNSRSEMNVSTLELGDSALYLCASSPGNSNQPQHFGDGTRLSIL.